The 17 T cell receptor beta chains in this list originate from one sample, sequenced in a study of Tregs in tolerant kidney transplant recipients. Mixed chimerism was transient after nonmyeloablative marrow transplants from related graft donors. Method: immunoSEQ multiplex PCR; TCRdb's copy keeps in-frame clones and lacks some. The sample includes tens of thousands of clones, roughly 93% seen only once; the top ten take 1.6%. The sequencing here drew on CD4+ T cells from blood (PBMCs), taken 12 months after the transplant. Receptors were obtained from a human patient who received a combined kidney and bone marrow transplant. Some T cells may have originated in the graft donor.

J is TRBJ2-1 and V is TRBV5-1, with D tentatively TRBD2 (5 bases). The CDR3 length is 16 residues. The V and J ends lost 4 bases and 0 bases respectively, with 14 bases between them. CDR1 and CDR2 (germline): SGHRS, YFSETQ. CDR3 loop: CASSTEGASSYNEQFF. DNA for the CDR3: TGCGCCAGCAGCACAGAGGGAGCTAGCTCCTACAATGAGCAGTTCTTC.

This chain joins TRBV6-4 and TRBJ2-2, with 8 bases that match TRBD2. The CDR3 totals 17 residues. The V gene end was trimmed by 1 base and the J gene end by 4 bases; junction bases not matched to a gene: 8. Looked up from germline, CDR1 is MRHNA and CDR2 is SNTAGT. The chain's CDR3 is CASSDFPGGASTGELFF. For the CDR3, the DNA is TGTGCCAGCAGTGACTTTCCCGGGGGGGCCTCCACCGGGGAGCTGTTTTTT.

This clone has only one observation. The V call is TRBV11-3, the J call TRBJ2-5; 7 bases align to TRBD2. The germline V gene encodes CDR1 SGHNT and CDR2 YENEEA. V shed 8 bases and J 4 bases; nucleotides not matched to a gene: 13. The CDR3 extends over 15 amino acids. The DNA for the CDR3 is TGTGCCAGCGCGAAAACTAGCGTTCGAGGAGAGACCCAGTACTTC. Translating gives CASAKTSVRGETQYF.

This rearrangement joins TRBV19 to TRBJ1-2; D may be TRBD1 (5 bases). This CDR3 region has 15 residues. Germline assignment: CDR1 LNHDA and CDR2 SQIVND (reference sequence). Trimming took 6 bases from V and 8 from J, leaving 22 bases between them. This chain's CDR3 is CASSILARVVVGYTF. CDR3 bases: TGTGCCAGTAGCATATTAGCCAGGGTCGTTGTCGGCTACACCTTC.

V is TRBV14 and J is TRBJ2-2; D unresolved. Germline V gene lookup returns CDR1 SGHDN and CDR2 FVKESK. Deletions cut 1 base from V and 1 base from J, with 7 bases between. The CDR3 covers 15 residues. DNA for the CDR3: TGTGCCAGCAGCCAAGGCCGACTGAACACCGGGGAGCTGTTTTTT. Its protein is CASSQGRLNTGELFF.

This clone was recorded once. V gene TRBV7-2 combines with J gene TRBJ2-3; TRBD1 agrees at 7 bases. Germline values: CDR1 SGHTA, CDR2 FQGNSA. This CDR3 comprises 14 residues. V lost 5 bases and J lost 7; bases outside the gene matches: 9. CDR3 amino acids: CASSATGMINTQYF. Written as DNA, the CDR3 is TGTGCCAGCAGCGCGACAGGGATGATAAATACGCAGTATTTT.

The V call is TRBV6-6, the J call TRBJ2-2; possibly TRBD2 for D (6 bases). CDR1 and CDR2 (germline): MNHNY, SVGAGI (reference sequence). There are 14 residues in the CDR3. Deletions cut 4 bases from V and 4 bases from J, with 10 bases between. Here the CDR3 DNA reads TGTGCCAGCAGTTCACGGGAGTCCACCGGGGAGCTGTTTTTT. Translating it yields CASSSRESTGELFF.

The gene calls are TRBV7-2 and TRBJ1-1, with D possibly being TRBD1 (5 bases). V shed 5 bases and J shed 7 bases, with 14 bases lying between them. The germline gives CDR1 SGHTA, CDR2 FQGNSA. The CDR3 loop spans 13 amino acids. DNA for the CDR3: TGTGCCAGCAGCCCACAGGCCGAGCTTGAAGCTTTCTTT. Protein product: CASSPQAELEAFF.

V gene TRBV6-5 combines with J gene TRBJ2-2, with 8 bases fitting TRBD2. The CDR3 extends over 15 amino acids. V dropped 7 bases and J dropped 4; count of bases not matched to a gene: 8. Germline V gene lookup returns CDR1 MNHEY and CDR2 SVGAGI. The DNA of the CDR3 is TGTGCCAGCAACCGGGAGGGCCGGGGCACCGGGGAGCTGTTTTTT. This encodes CASNREGRGTGELFF.

Comment on this clone: At one boundary the junction diverges from the germline segment, which might be a read error. The chain combines TRBV4-3 with TRBJ1-1, with D maybe TRBD1 (5 bases). CDR1 and CDR2 from the germline V gene are LGHNA and YSLEER. This CDR3 region has 14 residues. The CDR3 sequence: CASSQDTGWLPMGF. DNA for the CDR3: TGCGCCAGCAGCCAGGACACCGGTTGGCTCCCGATGGGGTTT.

Concerning this clone: The same CDR3 arises from other DNA sequences in this sample as well. The chain has TRBV6-5 and TRBJ1-6; no reliable D call. Trimming shortened V by 8 bases and J by 6 bases, and 8 bases separated the two germline ends. CDR3 length: 12 residues. CDR1 MNHEY and CDR2 SVGAGI come from the germline V gene. As DNA, the CDR3 is TGTGCCAGCGGAGGTCGTAATTCACCCCTCCACTTT. Translated, it gives CASGGRNSPLHF.

This clone has only one observation. Other nucleotide sequences in the sample specify the same CDR3. The genes are TRBV30 and TRBJ2-3; D is ambiguous. The CDR3 extends over 11 amino acids. V lost 2 bases to trimming and J lost 5 bases, with 5 bases between them. The germline gives CDR1 GTSNPN, CDR2 SVGIG (reference sequence). The CDR3 region is CAWSPRDTQYF. For the CDR3, the DNA is TGTGCCTGGAGTCCTAGAGATACGCAGTATTTT.

This chain connects TRBV7-2 to TRBJ2-5; 12 bases map to TRBD2. CDR1 SGHTA and CDR2 FQGNSA come from the germline V gene. CDR3 length: 15 amino acids. The V and J ends lost 4 bases and 2 bases, in that order; junction bases with no gene match: 2. The CDR3 DNA reads as TGTGCCAGCAGCTGGACTAGCGGGAATCAAGAGACCCAGTACTTC. It yields the protein CASSWTSGNQETQYF.

The chain uses TRBV7-9 and TRBJ2-5, with 10 bases that match TRBD2. V shed 4 bases, J shed 2 bases, and the junction held 7 bases outside the gene matches. Germline CDR1 reads SEHNR; CDR2 reads FQNEAQ (reference sequence). This CDR3 spans 16 amino acids. The CDR3 loop is CASSSVPGLAQETQYF. The DNA of the CDR3 is TGTGCCAGCAGCTCAGTACCGGGACTAGCGCAAGAGACCCAGTACTTC.

Details on this clone: The final CDR3 position lacks the conserved phenylalanine or tryptophan, pointing to a likely read error. It is unclear where the CDR3 begins or ends on the DNA, so no DNA is shown, and the CDR3 is as TCRdb lists it. This chain links TRBV2 with TRBJ1-2; TRBD1 is the table's D call, not checked against the DNA. The CDR3 numbers 12 amino acids, ends counted. The germline V gene has CDR1 SNHLY and CDR2 FYNNEI. CDR3 in amino acids: CASSELGAINLR.

As to this clone: Within the sample, other DNA sequences also encode this same CDR3. The chain links TRBV7-2 to TRBJ1-4; 9 bases are shared with TRBD1. From germline, CDR1 is SGHTA and CDR2 FQGNSA. V was pared by 4 bases and J by 8 bases, with 5 bases of the junction left unmatched. There are 14 residues in the CDR3. In DNA form, the CDR3 reads TGTGCCAGCAGCTCGGGACAGGGTGAAGAAAAACTGTTTTTT. It yields the protein CASSSGQGEEKLFF.

Of note for this clone: A junction end diverges from the germline sequence, so it may reflect a read error. The J gene is TRBJ1-6, the V gene TRBV14; no clear D. Germline values: CDR1 SGHDN, CDR2 FVKESK. The CDR3 spans 13 residues. The CDR3 DNA sequence: TGTGCCAGCAGCCAAGATTACAATTCCCCCCTCCACTTT. Amino acids: CASSQDYNSPLHF.